This TCR beta chain was retrieved from a study of T cell repertoires in cytomegalovirus infection (dated by TCRdb to the late 2010s). Regarding the complete study: The peptide stimulations were aimed at well-studied HLA-B-restricted epitopes as well as recently identified HLA-C-restricted CMV epitopes, whose presentation resists viral immunomodulation. Donor HLA type was relevant to the analysis, because carriage of CMV infection together with the matching HLA type was indicated by public TCR beta signatures. On the study overall, not on this receptor specifically: The ex vivo response was dominated by HLA-C-restricted CMV-specific TCR beta clonotypes, which also provided the single most frequent clonotype in two of eight donors. In both this cohort and an independent cohort of 350 to 400 donors, the cumulative frequency of public TCR beta family members distinguished carriers of CMV infection plus the relevant HLA type.

This clonotype came up many times. The antigen this receptor binds is unknown. Sequence at one end of the junction differs from germline and may be a read error. Read against the paper, the sample's treatment or condition label means: in vitro stimulation with specific CMV peptide epitopes to enrich CMV-specific T cells. The CDR3 has 18 amino acids, counting the end cysteine and phenylalanine. The sequence is cut down to CDR3 DNA, 54 bases in frame from base 1. From a lookup of the germline V gene, CDR1 and CDR2 are SGHTA and FQGNSA. These reads were obtained on an Illumina HiSeq 1500. TCRdb cleaned the public reads at Q25 with fastp, built clones with MiXCR and kept in-frame beta chains. Rows matching on CDR3 protein sequence are summarized as one entry with the most common DNA and genes. This sample gives more than 300,000 distinct CDR3 sequences in total; roughly 34% of them show up just once. Of the sample, approximately 15% is held by the ten largest clones.

The sequence is built from TRBV7-2 and TRBJ2-2; TRBD2 is possibly the D segment (5 matching bases). This clonotype was obtained from a human donor in good health (CMV status not recorded). Some clones in this sample may be carry-over from other donors' samples. The sequencing here drew on cultured PBMCs, taken from culture after CMV antigen stimulation. The DNA sequence follows: TGTGCCAGCACCCAGCGAGGCCAGGACTTTATAACTACCGTGGAGCTGTTTTTT. Its amino acids are CASTQRGQDFITTVELFF.